These T cell receptor beta chains were read from a single sample in a study of T cell responses to AZD1222 COVID-19 vaccine. Sequencing was performed with immunoSEQ multiplex PCR; in TCRdb, only in-frame clones are kept and a portion is missing. This sample has around 120,000 clones, with 70% to 90% found just once. The sequencing here drew on peripheral blood, taken on day 0 of AZD1222 vaccination. The source is an adult in good health. The conserved cysteine and the conserved F or W are not part of the CDR3 here.

J,length,V,CDR3
TRBJ2-3,10,TRBV6-2/TRBV6-3,ASSWDTDTQY
TRBJ1-1,10,TRBV15,ASQGGNTEAF
TRBJ2-1,10,TRBV7-2,ASSSYLTGRF
TRBJ2-7,14,TRBV5-1,ASSSRQGKRDYEQY
TRBJ2-1,15,TRBV27,ASSFQLHVSSYNEQF
TRBJ2-3,9,TRBV5-4,ASSQTDTQY
TRBJ1-4,13,TRBV6-6,ASSPDGTTNEKLF
TRBJ1-1,12,TRBV7-9,ASSFWGQNTEAF
TRBJ1-2,12,TRBV24-1,ATSDSRRYYGYT
TRBJ1-2,13,TRBV19,ASSPQTGGNYGYT
TRBJ1-2,11,TRBV27,ASSLGGAYGYT
TRBJ2-7,11,TRBV4-1,ASASGPSYEQY
TRBJ2-2,11,TRBV25-1,ASTLQGTGELF
TRBJ1-6,17,TRBV12-5,ASGSDPGQSSSYNSPLH
TRBJ2-7,13,TRBV4-1,ASSQPRDRSHEQY
TRBJ2-5,10,TRBV30,AWSWGRETQY
TRBJ2-4,12,TRBV6-5,ASNRGLAKNIQY
TRBJ2-7,13,TRBV19,ASSIDVGTANEQY
TRBJ1-2,15,TRBV5-4,ASSTPGQGGPNYGYT
TRBJ2-7,12,TRBV18,ASSPPGTSYEQY
TRBJ2-7,14,TRBV7-2,ASSQGQGQGSYEQY
TRBJ1-2,13,TRBV28,ASSFFAGGNYGYT
TRBJ2-1,11,TRBV5-4,ASSQGQGAPEF
TRBJ2-7,14,TRBV10-3,AISDRTELELGEQY
TRBJ2-2,11,TRBV6-2/TRBV6-3,ASSYGWTGELF
TRBJ2-7,13,TRBV11-3,ASSLGGSDSYEQY
TRBJ2-7,9,TRBV6-1,ASSELKEQY
TRBJ1-6,13,TRBV5-6,ASTRRSTYGSPLH
TRBJ1-2,13,TRBV27,ASSFVGQGNYGYT
TRBJ1-4,12,TRBV10-3,AIADRGANEKLF
TRBJ1-3,16,TRBV9,ASSLEGRAGKAGNTIY
TRBJ2-7,12,TRBV18,ASSRDLGRDEQY
TRBJ2-7,13,TRBV6-5,ASSTFWGASYEQY
TRBJ2-1,12,TRBV3-1/TRBV3-2,ASGRTSVNNEQF
TRBJ2-1,14,TRBV6-5,ASSYSDSGAHNEQF
TRBJ2-7,14,TRBV4-3,ASSHHVAGEPDEQY
TRBJ2-2,12,TRBV19,ASTPSDFTGELF
TRBJ1-6,12,TRBV30,AWSVRGPYSPLH
TRBJ1-2,9,TRBV12-3/TRBV12-4,ASSSNFLET
TRBJ1-1,12,TRBV20-1,SASPPRWDTEAF
TRBJ2-7,11,TRBV20-1,SASRAGAGEQY
TRBJ1-6,12,TRBV2,ASSVDSLNSPLH
TRBJ2-1,12,TRBV7-2,ASSLRRNYNEQF
TRBJ1-5,14,TRBV5-8,ASSLGKRGPNQPQH
TRBJ1-1,13,TRBV7-2,ASSPFEGERTEAF
TRBJ2-7,11,TRBV19,ASSLTGFYEQY
TRBJ1-5,13,TRBV4-1,ASSQYDSTPAPQH
TRBJ1-5,13,TRBV4-1,ASSQVRGGDQPQH
TRBJ2-5,11,TRBV30,AWSASHGATQY
TRBJ2-7,11,TRBV3-1/TRBV3-2,ASSQKREGEQY
TRBJ2-5,11,TRBV15,ATTAGGEETQY
TRBJ2-3,13,TRBV14,ASSGTSASTDTQY
TRBJ2-5,13,TRBV2,ASSDKWASGETQY
TRBJ1-2,12,TRBV30,AWSGQPGLGGYT